This TCR beta chain was recovered during a study of T cell responses to AZD1222 COVID-19 vaccine (dated by TCRdb to about 2021). Describing the broader study: AZD1222 recipients with second doses at about 4 weeks or about 12 weeks were pooled, because spike-specific TCR depth and breadth did not differ between schedules. Trial participants were enrolled into age subgroups of 18-55, 56-69 and 70-plus years, which contained about 150, 27 and 61 TCR-sequenced participants, respectively. TCR sequencing covered some 240 trial participants: around 210 given two doses of AZD1222 and 26 given two doses of MenACWY control vaccine. General findings and caveats noted by the study authors: Because no day 14 peak-response samples were available, the repertoires could be characterized only after the peak T cell response. The 56-69-year group was small, and its depth increase did not reach significance, likely because of low power. After two AZD1222 doses, both the breadth and the depth of spike-specific TCRs were significantly higher than at day 0 and than in MenACWY recipients. Participants were mostly white British, with more females than males. The authors suggested clonal diversity may have been underestimated. Reportedly, close to half of the unique spike-specific TCRs recognized epitopes lying outside the regions that are mutated in the B.1.351 and B.1.1.7 variants. Conclusions about previously exposed vaccinees are limited because only six or seven AZD1222 recipients were SARS-CoV-2 seropositive at baseline. Vaccine-associated CD4 TCRs spanned the whole spike protein, with dominant responses in regions 160-218 and 743-854.

Concerning this clone: It lacks a known antigen. No base quality values were provided; no much bigger clone lies one nucleotide off.

The intended sense of this specimen's time point label: baseline before first vaccination. The vaccinee samples were drawn from two UK trials, COV001 and COV002, one of which was a single-blind randomized controlled phase 2/3 trial testing AZD1222 (ChAdOx1 nCoV-19) in healthy adults. For TCRbeta chain sequencing, PBMC samples from trial participants were taken at day 0 and at day 28 after the second dose. The CDR3 regions of human TCRbeta chains were analyzed by immunosequencing. Concerning the study's data processing: TCRs in the repertoires were matched against a reference library of SARS-CoV-2-specific TCRs that had been generated with the MIRA antigen-specificity platform. Breadth meant the fraction of unique TCRs that were SARS-CoV-2-associated, whereas depth meant the fraction of total T cells that were SARS-CoV-2-associated. Using the MIRA data, every spike-specific TCR was mapped to the spike region that the TCR reacted to and assigned to either a CD4 or a CD8 class. Log10-transformed breadth and depth values were compared by one-way ANOVA with Sidak's multiple comparisons tests. Not all clones reach the TCRdb copy of this immuneACCESS table, which keeps in-frame sequences only. Checked studies attribute under half of the gap to unresolved V genes and leave the rest unexplained. The V and J calls and clone size were taken over from that table, and D and trimming were inferred from the DNA. In all, the sample holds more than 140,000 clones, and around 88% of those were seen once. Clones ranked in the top ten supply under 2.5% of the sample.

The trim is 0 bases for V and 3 bases for J, with a gap of 9 bases between the germline ends. CDR1 and CDR2 are read off the germline V gene as SGHVS and FNYEAQ. Its CDR3 holds 14 amino acids, cysteine through phenylalanine. The sequence is cut down to CDR3 DNA, 42 bases in frame from base 1. This material consisted of peripheral blood, taken on day 0 of AZD1222 vaccination. The chain is encoded by TRBV7-6 joined to TRBJ2-7, with TRBD1 tentatively as D gene (6 bases match). The origin of this receptor is an adult in good health. The CDR3 protein: CASSLADRSYEQYF. The sequenced DNA: TGTGCCAGCAGCTTAGCGGACAGAAGCTACGAGCAGTACTTC.